This T cell receptor beta chain was obtained from a study of shared clonotypes between healthy human individuals (dated by TCRdb to 2018 to 2020). For context, the study as a whole: A few men and a couple of women, aged 18 to 49 years, made up the cohort. Per donor, three plates each were used for CD4 naive and CD4 memory, two for CD8 naive, and one for CD8 memory. Blood TCR repertoires of about 5 healthy adults were deeply sequenced to estimate repertoire size and the extent of clonotype sharing between individuals. To increase sequencing depth and limit assay-specific biases, different laboratories used diverse techniques to prepare libraries and sequence TCR repertoires. Between about 0.94 and 8.9 billion PBMCs per donor were obtained by leukapheresis.

Healthy HIV-negative adults with no recently reported acute infections or vaccinations were included as donors. Every donor was a Caucasian adult residing in Nashville, Tennessee, USA. CD4+ T cells were enriched by magnetic negative selection, after which naive cells were positively selected on CD45RA and the negative fraction was taken as the memory subset. Blood was obtained by leukapheresis, after which PBMCs were separated by Ficoll-Histopaque density gradient centrifugation and cryopreserved in liquid nitrogen vapor phase. Analytical flow cytometry was used to check the purity and quantity of each magnetically sorted T cell population. Genomic DNA was isolated from every sorted fraction and measured by UV absorbance on a Nanodrop 2000c. Concerning this clone: Its specific antigen is unknown. Base qualities are not provided; no much larger clone lies one nucleotide away.

V loses 5 bases at its end and J loses 4 bases; junction bases beyond the gene matches: 7. Including cysteine and phenylalanine, the CDR3 has 15 amino acids. Solely the CDR3 DNA is kept, with 45 bases framed from the first base. Taken from the germline V gene, the CDR1 and CDR2 loops are SGHTA and FQGTGA. On the study overall, not on this receptor specifically: Compared with non-shared clonotypes, clonotypes shared by all four sorted-subset donors had higher generation probabilities. Approximately 5% of naive CD4, more than 3% of naive CD8, 2% to 2.5% of memory CD4, and over 0.35% of memory CD8 clonotypes were shared across several donors. Estimated clonotype richness was generally larger for naive than for memory subsets. Because the study included a small number of donors, the genetic and exposure-history diversity represented was limited. Pairwise subsampling led to the expectation that sequencing depth would affect the degree of clonotype sharing among donors. Sampling was restricted to blood, and TCR repertoires in tissue are likely to differ from TCR repertoires in blood. Incomplete sequencing was indicated by rarefaction of sorted-subset datasets, despite the large sequencing depth.

TCR CDR3 regions were amplified from genomic DNA by multiplex PCR using the deep immunoSEQ assay. Genomic DNA extracted from each cell subset was distributed evenly over all wells of several immunoSEQ 96-well plates, and each plate served as one replicate. For sorted subsets, approximately 200 ng of genomic DNA, equivalent to 25,000 to 30,000 T cell genomes, went into each replicate PCR. Purified libraries were quantified with a Qubit 3.0 fluorometer, sized on a Bioanalyzer 2100, and re-quantified with the KAPA Library Quantification kit. A separate single-read 150-cycle Illumina NextSeq 550 flow cell was used to sequence each immunoSEQ 96-well plate. The paper's processing steps were these. Because only junctional sequences without quality scores were contained in the immunoSEQ output, filtering matching that applied to full-length reads could not be performed. Sequences were annotated with PyIR, a Python wrapper for IgBLAST v1.9, and V/J genes and CDR3 were assigned using IMGT germline references. Reads with weak V/J assignments (E-value above 1e-6), missing CDR3, stop codons, out-of-frame junctions, or ambiguous translated residues were removed. V3J clonotypes were defined by identical inferred V gene, J gene, and CDR3 amino acid sequence. Percentage overlap between repertoires was computed as shared unique clonotypes divided by the size of the smaller repertoire. Richness of each repertoire was evaluated using RTK rarefaction, the Chao1 estimator, and Recon v2.1 estimates of unobserved clonotypes. For all TCRbeta clonotypes obtained by the gDNA method from a few donors, generation probabilities were computed with OLGA. The table was pulled from immuneACCESS by TCRdb, which kept in-frame rearrangements only. Such tables lose some clones; where checked, under half of the loss comes from unresolved V genes, and the rest has no known cause. The DNA gave D and trimming, while V, J and clone size come from that table. This sample has about 2.3 million clones in its table, and just over 90% of those were observed once. The ten largest clones capture 0.39% of the sample.

Sequencing was carried out using naive CD4+ T cells from PBMCs. The cell subset or site tag for this specimen amounts to: CD45RA+ positively selected. The sequence derives from a man younger than 35 in good health. Some clones in this sample may be carry-over from other donors' samples. This chain joins TRBV7-3 to TRBJ2-2; 7 central bases correspond to TRBD1. The CDR3 protein: CASSRGGLSTGELFF. The DNA sequence is given as TGTGCCAGCAGCCGAGGGGGCTTGAGCACCGGGGAGCTGTTTTTT.